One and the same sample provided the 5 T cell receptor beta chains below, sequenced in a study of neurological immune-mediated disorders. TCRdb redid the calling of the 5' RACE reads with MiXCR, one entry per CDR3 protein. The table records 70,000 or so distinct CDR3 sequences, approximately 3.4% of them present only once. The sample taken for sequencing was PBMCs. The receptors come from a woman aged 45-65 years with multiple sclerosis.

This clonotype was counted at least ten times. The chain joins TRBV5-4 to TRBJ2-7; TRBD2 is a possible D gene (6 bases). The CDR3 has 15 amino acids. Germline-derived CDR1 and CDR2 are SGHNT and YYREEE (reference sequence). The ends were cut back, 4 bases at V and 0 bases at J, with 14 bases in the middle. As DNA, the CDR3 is TGTGCCAGCAGCCGGGCGGGGATACCCTCCTACGAGCAGTACGTC. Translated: CASSRAGIPSYEQYV.

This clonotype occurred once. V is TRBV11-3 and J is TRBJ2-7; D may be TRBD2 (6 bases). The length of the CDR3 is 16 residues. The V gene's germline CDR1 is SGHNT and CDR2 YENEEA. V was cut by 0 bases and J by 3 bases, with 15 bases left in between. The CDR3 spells CASSLDLGIADYEQYF. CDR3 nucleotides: TGTGCCAGCAGCTTAGATCTCGGAATAGCGGACTACGAGCAGTACTTC.

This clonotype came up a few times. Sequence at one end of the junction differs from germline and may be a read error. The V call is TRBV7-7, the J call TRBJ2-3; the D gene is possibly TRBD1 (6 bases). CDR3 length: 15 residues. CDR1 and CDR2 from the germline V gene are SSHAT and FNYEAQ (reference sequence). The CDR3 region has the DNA TGTGCTAGCAGCTTAGGGTGGCCAGGGGATAATACGCAGTATTTT. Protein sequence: CASSLGWPGDNTQYF. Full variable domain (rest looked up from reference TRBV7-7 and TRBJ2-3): GAGVSQSPRYKVTKRGQDVTLRCDPISSHATLYWYQQALGQGPEFLTYFNYEAQPDKSGLPSDRFSAERPEGSISTLTIQRTEQRDSAMYRCASSLGWPGDNTQYFGPGTRLTVL.

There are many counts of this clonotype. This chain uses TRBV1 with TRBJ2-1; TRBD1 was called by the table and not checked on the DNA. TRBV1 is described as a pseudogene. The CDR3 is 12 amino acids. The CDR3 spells CTSSQGGYEQFF. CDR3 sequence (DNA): TGCACCAGCAGCCAGGGGGGGTATGAGCAGTTCTTC.

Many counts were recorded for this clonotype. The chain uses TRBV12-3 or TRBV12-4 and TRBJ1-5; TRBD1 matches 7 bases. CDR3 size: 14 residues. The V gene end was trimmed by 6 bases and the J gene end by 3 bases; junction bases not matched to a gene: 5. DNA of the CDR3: TGTGCCAGCAGCCCGACAGGGAACAATCAGCCCCAGCATTTT. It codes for CASSPTGNNQPQHF.